The 26 T cell receptor beta chains below come from one sample, sequenced in a study of T cell responses to AZD1222 COVID-19 vaccine. Profiling relied on immunoSEQ multiplex PCR, and the TCRdb table lists in-frame clones only, not all of them. The sample records about 140,000 clones, around 92% being singletons. The sequencing used peripheral blood, collected 28 days after the second AZD1222 dose. The receptors stem from an adult who received the AZD1222 COVID-19 vaccine.

This clone was counted once. The rearrangement joins TRBV18 to TRBJ1-4; TRBD1 is a possible D gene (6 bases). The CDR3 loop spans 15 amino acids. V lost 6 bases to trimming and J lost 3 bases, with 14 bases between them. The germline V gene has CDR1 KGHSH and CDR2 LQKENI. The DNA of the CDR3 is TGTGCCAGCTCTATGCTGGGGGCGCCTAATGAAAAACTGTTTTTT. Its protein product is CASSMLGAPNEKLFF.

The chain recombines TRBV9 with TRBJ1-2; 7 nucleotides agree with TRBD1. The germline V gene has CDR1 SGDLS and CDR2 YYNGEE. The CDR3 length is 15 residues. Losses at the gene ends were 5 bases for V and 6 bases for J; bases not matched to a gene: 13. The CDR3 nucleotides read TGTGCCAGCAGTCCAGGGACAGATAGAGGGCATGGCTACACCTTC. It codes for CASSPGTDRGHGYTF.

The chain uses TRBV28 and TRBJ2-5, with 9 bases lining up with TRBD1. CDR1 is MDHEN, CDR2 SYDVKM, per germline. The CDR3 is 16 residues long. V shed 5 bases and J 6 bases; nucleotides not matched to a gene: 13. CDR3 coding DNA: TGTGCCAGCAGTGAGACCGGGACAGGGAGACGAAAGACCCAGTACTTC. It is translated as CASSETGTGRRKTQYF.

The V gene is TRBV3-1 (or the pseudogene TRBV3-2), the J gene TRBJ2-1; TRBD1 or TRBD2 may be the D gene (5 bases each). The ends were cut back, 6 bases at V and 1 base at J, with 16 bases in the middle. The CDR3 totals 16 residues. From germline, CDR1 is LGHDT and CDR2 YNNKEL (reference sequence). The CDR3 region is CASRRGEGVSYNEQFF. CDR3 DNA sequence: TGTGCCAGCAGGAGGGGAGAGGGAGTTTCCTACAATGAGCAGTTCTTC.

J is TRBJ2-5 and V is TRBV5-1; TRBD1 matches 8 bases. The CDR3 totals 15 residues. Germline CDR1 and CDR2: SGHRS and YFSETQ. The V segment lost 2 bases and the J segment 4 bases; nucleotides outside the gene matches: 7. For the CDR3, the DNA is TGCGCCAGCAGCTTTTCCGACAGGGGAGGAGAGACCCAGTACTTC. Protein: CASSFSDRGGETQYF.

The genes are TRBV7-2 and TRBJ2-6; D unclear. This CDR3 comprises 16 residues. Deletions cut 5 bases from V and 0 bases from J, with 11 bases between. Germline CDR1 and CDR2: SGHTA and FQGNSA. CDR3 sequence (DNA): TGTGCCAGCAGCGGAGCCGAGTTCTCTGGGGCCAACGTCCTGACTTTC. Its translation is CASSGAEFSGANVLTF.

The chain joins TRBV6-1 to TRBJ1-3; D is possibly TRBD1 (6 bases). Germline assignment: CDR1 MNHNS and CDR2 SASEGT. Trimming took 4 bases from V and 0 from J, leaving 13 bases between them. The CDR3 spans 16 residues. Here the CDR3 DNA reads TGTGCCAGCAGTGCTGGGGGAGGGGGCTCTGGAAACACCATATATTTT. Amino acids: CASSAGGGGSGNTIYF.

The chain carries TRBV4-1 and TRBJ2-7; tentative D call: TRBD2 (5 bases). The length of the CDR3 is 14 residues. The V gene's germline CDR1 is MGHRA and CDR2 YSYEKL. Trimming left V 4 bases short and J 3 bases short, with 13 bases between. Here the CDR3 reads CASSLRSSGYEQYF. The CDR3 DNA reads as TGCGCCAGCAGCCTCAGGTCCAGCGGCTACGAGCAGTACTTC.

The chain employs TRBV5-1 and TRBJ2-4, with D possibly TRBD1 on 5 matching bases. With 4 bases removed from V and 0 bases from J, the gap between germline ends came to 8 bases. Germline loops: CDR1 SGHRS, CDR2 YFSETQ. CDR3 length: 14 residues. The CDR3: CASSPQGAKNIQYF. The DNA of the CDR3 is TGCGCCAGCAGCCCCCAGGGAGCCAAAAACATTCAGTACTTC.

The genes are TRBV7-2 and TRBJ2-7, with 10 bases aligning to TRBD2. The germline V gene has CDR1 SGHTA and CDR2 FQGNSA. The ends lost 6 bases at V and 4 bases at J; junction bases unmatched: 9. This CDR3 region has 15 residues. The CDR3 loop is CASRVGLAGDYEQYF. Here the CDR3 DNA reads TGTGCCAGCAGAGTGGGGCTAGCGGGAGATTACGAGCAGTACTTC.

J is TRBJ2-1 and V is TRBV5-1; 7 bases agree with TRBD2. Germline V gives CDR1 SGHRS, CDR2 YFSETQ. V was clipped by 4 bases and J by 0 bases; unmatched bases: 16. The CDR3 has 19 residues. The CDR3 protein is CASSQQGLTGRSSYNEQFF. The CDR3 DNA sequence: TGCGCCAGCAGCCAGCAGGGACTAACGGGACGGAGCTCCTACAATGAGCAGTTCTTC.

The rearrangement links TRBV25-1 to TRBJ2-1, with D possibly being TRBD2 (5 bases). Trimming removed 4 bases from V and 14 bases from J, with 21 bases in between. The length of the CDR3 is 14 residues. Germline values: CDR1 MGHDK, CDR2 SYGVNS. This CDR3 reads CASSVPPAGMREFF. In DNA form, the CDR3 reads TGTGCCAGCAGTGTCCCCCCTGCAGGCATGAGGGAGTTCTTC.

V usage is TRBV7-9 and J usage is TRBJ2-3; 10 nucleotides line up with TRBD2. Germline CDR1 SEHNR, CDR2 FQNEAQ (reference sequence). V lost 5 bases and J lost 3; bases outside the gene matches: 11. The CDR3 has 17 residues. The CDR3 sequence is CASSPGASGSGTDTQYF. The CDR3 region has the DNA TGTGCCAGCAGCCCTGGGGCTAGCGGGAGTGGTACAGATACGCAGTATTTT.

V usage is TRBV19 and J usage is TRBJ1-2; TRBD1 matches 7 bases. The germline V gene has CDR1 LNHDA and CDR2 SQIVND (reference sequence). After removal of 0 bases from V and 10 bases from J, the junction contained 17 bases not matched to a gene. The CDR3 is 17 residues long. CDR3 in DNA: TGTGCCAGTAGTATAGATATTGGGGGACAGAGCCTGGTGGACTACACCTTC. This codes for CASSIDIGGQSLVDYTF. Using reference TRBV19 and TRBJ1-2 for the parts outside the CDR3, the full variable domain is DGGITQSPKYLFRKEGQNVTLSCEQNLNHDAMYWYRQDPGQGLRLIYYSQIVNDFQKGDIAEGYSVSREKKESFPLTVTSAQKNPTAFYLCASSIDIGGQSLVDYTFGSGTRLTVV.

The rearrangement joins TRBV30 to TRBJ1-3; unclear D gene. The CDR3 sequence is 14 residues long. Trimming left V 5 bases short and J 0 bases short, with 11 bases between. Per germline, CDR1 GTSNPN and CDR2 SVGIG (reference sequence). CDR3 in amino acids: CAWQTGRSGNTIYF. Written as DNA, the CDR3 is TGTGCCTGGCAGACGGGCCGCTCTGGAAACACCATATATTTT.

The V and J genes are TRBV15 and TRBJ1-1; D call uncertain. V was trimmed by 0 bases and J by 1 base, leaving 9 bases between them. The CDR3 extends over 15 amino acids. Germline lookup yields CDR1 LNHNV and CDR2 YYDKDF (reference sequence). The CDR3 region has the DNA TGTGCCACCAGCAGAGATTTGGTACAGAACACTGAAGCTTTCTTT. Protein: CATSRDLVQNTEAFF.

The CDR3 sequence is CASRRGRGKHF. In DNA, the CDR3 is TGTGCCAGCAGACGGGGTCGAGGAAAGCATTTT. V gene TRBV28 combines with J gene TRBJ1-5; D not certain. CDR3 length: 11 residues. CDR1 and CDR2 (germline): MDHEN, SYDVKM. The V end lost 6 bases, the J end lost 14 bases, and 14 bases lay between the germline ends.

This chain links TRBV20-1 with TRBJ1-3; a possible D gene is TRBD1 (6 bases). This CDR3 comprises 13 residues. The V gene's germline CDR1 is DFQATT and CDR2 SNEGSKA (reference sequence). Between the trimmed V and J ends, which lost 3 bases and 9 bases, there was a span of 15 bases. The CDR3 is CSASPPMGATIYF. In nucleotides, the CDR3 is TGCAGTGCTAGTCCTCCGATGGGGGCCACCATATATTTT.

The chain uses TRBV30 and TRBJ2-7; D is unresolved. Trimming took off 0 bases at V and 2 bases at J, with 14 bases between the two ends. CDR1 and CDR2 (germline): GTSNPN, SVGIG (reference sequence). This CDR3 contains 15 residues. CDR3 nucleotide sequence: TGTGCCTGGAGTGTACGCGCTACTACCGCCTACGAGCAGTACTTC. This sequence encodes CAWSVRATTAYEQYF.

The CDR3 DNA reads as TGTGCCAGCCGGATCCTAGCGCAAGGAGAGACCCAGTACTTC. This gives the protein CASRILAQGETQYF. The chain uses TRBV6-5 and TRBJ2-5; weak D call: TRBD2 (6 bases). V was pared by 8 bases and J by 4 bases, with 17 bases between. The CDR3 extends over 14 amino acids. The germline V gene has CDR1 MNHEY and CDR2 SVGAGI.

This chain uses TRBV3-1 (or the pseudogene TRBV3-2) with TRBJ1-1, with D possibly TRBD1 on 6 matching bases. Germline CDR1 LGHDT, CDR2 YNNKEL (reference sequence). V was pared by 2 bases and J by 6 bases, with 16 bases between. The CDR3 is 15 residues long. CDR3 nucleotides: TGTGCCAGCAGCCAAAGAGGGGGGGAGGTCCCTGAAGCTTTCTTT. This codes for CASSQRGGEVPEAFF.

The J gene is TRBJ2-2, the V gene TRBV27; weak D call: TRBD1 (6 bases). The germline gives CDR1 MNHEY, CDR2 SMNVEV (reference sequence). There are 13 residues in the CDR3. The V gene lost 8 bases and the J gene lost 0 bases, with 7 bases spanning the gap. CDR3 bases: TGTGCCAGCTGGGACACGAACACCGGGGAGCTGTTTTTT. It translates to CASWDTNTGELFF.

This clone came up once. The CDR3, as DNA: TGTGCCAGCAGTGAGGCAGGGGATGGCTACACCTTC. This translates into CASSEAGDGYTF. The V and J genes are TRBV28 and TRBJ1-2, with a possible D match to TRBD1 (6 bases). The germline V and J ends were trimmed by 5 bases and 6 bases, with 10 bases remaining between them. There are 12 residues in the CDR3. Germline CDR1 reads MDHEN; CDR2 reads SYDVKM.

This chain links TRBV24-1 with TRBJ2-5; D possibly corresponds to TRBD1 (6 bases). CDR3 length: 15 residues. Germline V CDR1 and CDR2: KGHDR, SFDVKD. Trimming removed 3 bases from V and 0 bases from J, with 10 bases in between. The CDR3 nucleotides are TGTGCCACCAGTGATCGTGACAGGTACCAAGAGACCCAGTACTTC. This sequence encodes CATSDRDRYQETQYF.

This chain uses TRBV10-1 with TRBJ1-4; 10 positions match TRBD1. CDR1 is WNHNN, CDR2 SYGVQD, per germline (reference sequence). V gave up 7 bases and J gave up 5 bases; unmatched junction bases: 4. The CDR3 extends over 14 amino acids. DNA for the CDR3: TGCGCCAGCATTAAGGACAGGGGGAATGAAAAACTGTTTTTT. This translates into CASIKDRGNEKLFF.

The genes are TRBV25-1 and TRBJ2-1; D ambiguous. The length of the CDR3 is 15 residues. Trimming took off 3 bases at V and 3 bases at J, with 12 bases between the two ends. CDR1 is MGHDK and CDR2 is SYGVNS in the germline V gene. The CDR3 reads CASSDPAVHYNEQFF. The CDR3 DNA reads TGTGCCAGCAGTGATCCAGCAGTACACTACAATGAGCAGTTCTTC.